The 15 T cell receptor beta chains below come from one sample, sequenced in a study of shared clonotypes between healthy human individuals. Assay: immunoSEQ multiplex PCR; the TCRdb copy retains only in-frame clones and omits some. The table lists about a million clones, about 80% of them singletons. Sequencing input: memory CD4+ T cells from PBMCs. Documented subset: CD45RA-negative fraction. The origin of the receptors is a man between 18 and 29 years old in good health. Some clones in this sample may be carry-over from other donors' samples.

Notes on this clone: This sequence is one base from a far larger clone and is likely a read error. The identical CDR3 is also encoded by other nucleotide sequences in the sample. This rearrangement joins TRBV11-2 to TRBJ2-3, with 7 bases that match TRBD2. With 3 bases clipped from V and 4 bases from J, the junction kept 7 bases outside the gene matches. The germline V gene encodes CDR1 SGHAT and CDR2 FQNNGV. The CDR3 covers 15 residues. The CDR3, as DNA: TGTGCCAGCAGCTTCTGGGGGGGTTCTCCAGATACGCAGTATTTT. Residues: CASSFWGGSPDTQYF.

This clone was counted a few times. This chain connects TRBV30 to TRBJ2-5, with 9 bases aligning to TRBD2. The CDR3 runs to 14 residues. V shed 3 bases and J 4 bases; nucleotides not matched to a gene: 6. Germline V CDR1 and CDR2: GTSNPN, SVGIG (reference sequence). This CDR3 reads CAWSRGLAGETQYF. The CDR3 nucleotides read TGTGCCTGGAGCCGGGGACTAGCAGGAGAGACCCAGTACTTC.

The chain joins TRBV5-1 to TRBJ1-1; 8 bases agree with TRBD1. Germline loops: CDR1 SGHRS, CDR2 YFSETQ. The CDR3 length is 17 residues. Trimming removed 7 bases from V and 1 base from J; junction bases left unmatched: 15. This chain's CDR3 is CASGGTGRGAKNTEAFF. The CDR3 coding sequence is TGCGCCAGCGGCGGGACAGGCAGAGGCGCAAAGAACACTGAAGCTTTCTTT.

V is TRBV15 and J is TRBJ1-4, with D uncertain. Looked up from germline, CDR1 is LNHNV and CDR2 is YYDKDF (reference sequence). Trimming took off 0 bases at V and 7 bases at J, with 9 bases between the two ends. CDR3 size: 14 residues. CDR3 DNA sequence: TGTGCCACCAGCAGAGATAGGAAGGCTGAAAAACTGTTTTTT. Translating gives CATSRDRKAEKLFF.

The V and J genes are TRBV6-5 and TRBJ2-7, with D perhaps TRBD2 (6 bases). V was shortened by 7 bases and J by 2 bases, with 18 bases between the two germline ends. Germline lookup yields CDR1 MNHEY and CDR2 SVGAGI. CDR3 length: 15 residues. The CDR3 DNA reads as TGTGCCAGCAACCAACCCGGGACTGGCCCCTACGAGCAGTACTTC. Translated: CASNQPGTGPYEQYF.

The V call is TRBV29-1, the J call TRBJ1-1; 11 bases are shared with TRBD1. The CDR3 runs to 14 residues. Germline V gives CDR1 SQVTM, CDR2 ANQGSEA. V lost 5 bases and J lost 5; bases outside the gene matches: 7. The DNA for the CDR3 is TGCAGCGTTCGCCGGACAGGGGGCTTGACTGAAGCTTTCTTT. As protein: CSVRRTGGLTEAFF.

This clone was counted between two and nine times. CDR3 sequence: CASRVDRNQPQHF. The CDR3 DNA follows: TGTGCCAGCAGGGTGGACAGAAATCAGCCCCAGCATTTT. The rearrangement uses TRBV28 and TRBJ1-5; D possibly corresponds to TRBD1 (6 bases). Germline V gene lookup returns CDR1 MDHEN and CDR2 SYDVKM. The CDR3 has 13 residues. Between the trimmed V and J ends, which lost 6 bases and 4 bases, there was a span of 10 bases.

The chain links TRBV18 to TRBJ2-7; D may match TRBD1 or TRBD2 (5 bases each). V lost 5 bases and J lost 2, with 16 bases in between. This CDR3 is 15 amino acids long. Germline loops: CDR1 KGHSH, CDR2 LQKENI. The DNA for the CDR3 is TGTGCCAGCTCAGCAGGGACGCTGAAGGCCTACGAGCAGTACTTC. Its translation is CASSAGTLKAYEQYF. The whole variable domain, filled in from reference TRBV18 and TRBJ2-7, reads NAGVMQNPRHLVRRRGQEARLRCSPMKGHSHVYWYRQLPEEGLKFMVYLQKENIIDESGMPKERFSAEFPKEGPSILRIQQVVRGDSAAYFCASSAGTLKAYEQYFGPGTRLTVT.

This clone showed up many times. This rearrangement joins TRBV9 to TRBJ2-3; the D is unclear. Germline lookup yields CDR1 SGDLS and CDR2 YYNGEE. Trimming stripped 4 bases from V and 2 bases from J, with 14 bases between. CDR3 length equals 15 residues. The DNA for the CDR3 is TGTGCCAGCAGCCTCTTTTACGGATCCACAGATACGCAGTATTTT. It is translated as CASSLFYGSTDTQYF.

This rearrangement joins TRBV7-2 to TRBJ2-7, with no clear D. Germline assignment: CDR1 SGHTA and CDR2 FQGNSA. The CDR3 covers 14 residues. V lost 1 base, J lost 3 bases, and 10 bases lay in between. CDR3 region: CASSLVNEYYEQYF. The CDR3 DNA reads TGTGCCAGCAGCTTAGTAAACGAATACTACGAGCAGTACTTC.

Comments on this clone: This probably arose from a read error, given a far larger clone one base away. This sample also contains other DNA sequences that code for the same CDR3. The chain combines TRBV9 with TRBJ2-1, with 9 bases aligning to TRBD2. The CDR3 has 15 amino acids. Germline V lookup: CDR1 SGDLS, CDR2 YYNGEE. The V and J ends lost 0 bases and 5 bases, in that order; junction bases with no gene match: 3. Here the CDR3 reads CASSVGLAGNNEQFF. The CDR3, as DNA: TGTGCCAGCAGCGTAGGGCTAGCGGGGAACAATGAGCAGTTCTTC.

CDR3 protein: CASSLETFNEQFF. In DNA form, the CDR3 reads TGTGCCAGCAGCTTAGAGACGTTTAATGAGCAGTTCTTC. The chain recombines TRBV7-2 with TRBJ2-1; D is uncertain. The V end lost 1 base, the J end lost 7 bases, and 8 bases lay between the germline ends. This CDR3 comprises 13 residues. Germline CDR1 and CDR2: SGHTA and FQGNSA. Filled out from reference TRBV7-2 and TRBJ2-1, the complete variable domain reads GAGVSQSPSNKVTEKGKDVELRCDPISGHTALYWYRQSLGQGLEFLIYFQGNSAPDKSGLPSDRFSAERTGGSVSTLTIQRTQQEDSAVYLCASSLETFNEQFFGPGTRLTVL.

The rearrangement joins TRBV10-3 to TRBJ1-5, with D possibly TRBD1 on 6 matching bases. The CDR3 consists of 13 residues. Germline-derived CDR1 and CDR2 are ENHRY and SYGVKD. V lost 6 bases to trimming and J lost 3 bases, with 9 bases between them. The CDR3 nucleotides are TGTGCCATCAGGCAGGGGATCAATCAGCCCCAGCATTTT. This sequence encodes CAIRQGINQPQHF.

The chain couples TRBV4-2 to TRBJ1-5; no clear D. The CDR3 is 14 residues long. The V gene lost 4 bases and the J gene lost 5 bases, with 12 bases spanning the gap. Germline CDR1 LGHNA, CDR2 YNFKEQ. The DNA of the CDR3 is TGTGCCAGCAGCCCCCCGGGGTACGATCAGCCCCAGCATTTT. It is translated as CASSPPGYDQPQHF.

The chain joins TRBV7-2 to TRBJ1-3, with 7 bases matching TRBD1. CDR3 length equals 17 residues. Germline CDR1 reads SGHTA; CDR2 reads FQGNSA. Germline trimming cut 5 bases from V and 0 bases from J; bases unmatched to any gene: 10. CDR3 residues: CASSTQTGPTSGNTIYF. In nucleotides, the CDR3 is TGTGCCAGCAGCACGCAGACAGGGCCCACCTCTGGAAACACCATATATTTT.